This is a list of T cell receptor beta chains from one sample in a study of shared clonotypes between healthy human individuals. Using immunoSEQ multiplex PCR, the repertoire was profiled, and TCRdb retains in-frame clones only, with some absent. The table includes 1.5 million to 2.5 million clones, around 96% detected once. The sample comprised naive CD8+ T cells sorted from blood. These receptor sequences come from a man aged 18-30 years in good health. The CDR3 runs from the conserved cysteine through the conserved F or W. D genes are given only for firm matches. The size entry is marked missing in some rows and otherwise reads once, few, many or a size class.

clone_size | j_call | v_call | d_call | cdr3_aa | cdr3_nt
. | TRBJ1-5 | TRBV7-6 | TRBD1 | CASSLGPRDSYQPQHF | TGTGCCAGCAGCTTAGGACCTCGGGACAGTTATCAGCCCCAGCATTTT
. | TRBJ1-5 | TRBV28 | TRBD1 | CASRPTGFNQPQHF | TGTGCCAGCAGACCGACAGGGTTCAATCAGCCCCAGCATTTT
. | TRBJ2-3 | TRBV11-2 | TRBD2 | CASSLVAGAPEKVDTQYF | TGTGCCAGCAGCTTAGTAGCGGGAGCGCCAGAGAAGGTAGATACGCAGTATTTT
. | TRBJ1-2 | TRBV28 | . | CAHARGEVYGYTF | TGTGCCCACGCTCGGGGGGAGGTCTATGGCTACACCTTC
. | TRBJ1-1 | TRBV30 | . | CAADRVGAYTEAFF | TGTGCCGCGGATCGAGTGGGAGCGTACACTGAAGCTTTCTTT
once | TRBJ1-2 | TRBV6-1 | TRBD1 | CASGLTGPNYGYTF | TGTGCCAGTGGGCTGACAGGGCCTAACTATGGCTACACCTTC
. | TRBJ2-1 | TRBV27 | . | CATSPGSYNEQFF | TGTGCCACCAGCCCAGGCTCCTACAATGAGCAGTTCTTC
. | TRBJ1-1 | TRBV27 | . | CASSNRIFEAFF | TGTGCCAGCAGTAACCGCATTTTTGAAGCTTTCTTT
once | TRBJ1-1 | TRBV15 | . | CATSPPGATEAFF | TGTGCCACCAGCCCCCCCGGGGCCACTGAAGCTTTCTTT
. | TRBJ1-2 | TRBV28 | . | CASTPRTDYGYTF | TGTGCCAGCACCCCCCGGACAGACTATGGCTACACCTTC
once | TRBJ2-7 | TRBV2 | TRBD2 | CASSAETSGVSYEQYF | TGTGCCAGCAGTGCGGAGACTAGCGGGGTCTCCTACGAGCAGTACTTC
. | TRBJ2-3 | TRBV7-8 | TRBD2 | CASSLTLAGGVGDTQYF | TGTGCCAGCAGCTTAACGCTAGCGGGGGGCGTGGGAGATACGCAGTATTTT
once | TRBJ2-7 | TRBV2 | . | CASQGVEQYF | TGTGCCAGCCAAGGAGTAGAGCAGTACTTC
. | TRBJ2-7 | TRBV19 | TRBD1 | CASSIEEGGIYEQYF | TGTGCCAGTAGTATAGAAGAAGGGGGCATCTACGAGCAGTACTTC
. | TRBJ1-2 | TRBV4-3 | . | CASSQEVNRVNYGYTF | TGCGCCAGCAGCCAAGAGGTCAATAGGGTTAACTATGGCTACACCTTC
. | TRBJ2-7 | TRBV5-4 | TRBD2 | CASTAGGSYEQYF | TGTGCCAGCACAGCGGGGGGCTCCTACGAGCAGTACTTC
. | TRBJ1-5 | TRBV4-1 | . | CASSSDQSSNQPQHF | TGCGCCAGCAGCTCGGATCAGTCGAGCAATCAGCCCCAGCATTTT
. | TRBJ2-5 | TRBV9 | . | CASSGGLNGPPYF | TGTGCCAGCAGCGGAGGTCTCAACGGACCACCTTACTTC
. | TRBJ2-7 | TRBV5-1 | TRBD1 | CASSLLGTGVYEQYF | TGCGCCAGCAGCTTGTTGGGGACAGGGGTTTACGAGCAGTACTTC
. | TRBJ2-7 | TRBV20-1 | . | CSARVVDEQYF | TGCAGTGCTAGAGTGGTGGACGAGCAGTACTTC
once | TRBJ1-3 | TRBV28 | . | CASRPTGVGNTIYF | TGTGCCAGCAGGCCGACGGGGGTGGGAAACACCATATATTTT
. | TRBJ2-2 | TRBV5-1 | . | CASSLTETGELFF | TGCGCCAGCAGCTTAACAGAGACCGGGGAGCTGTTTTTT
. | TRBJ2-7 | TRBV5-4 | . | CASSDRYEQYF | TGTGCCAGCAGCGACCGCTACGAGCAGTACTTC
. | TRBJ1-1 | TRBV11-2 | . | CASSLEVGRANTEAFF | TGTGCCAGCAGCTTAGAGGTGGGCAGGGCCAACACTGAAGCTTTCTTT
. | TRBJ2-7 | TRBV27 | . | CASSHGPSYEQYF | TGTGCCAGCAGTCATGGCCCCTCCTACGAGCAGTACTTC
. | TRBJ2-5 | TRBV6-5 | TRBD2 | CASSYSVGGDQETQYF | TGTGCCAGCAGTTACTCGGTGGGAGGGGACCAAGAGACCCAGTACTTC
. | TRBJ2-3 | TRBV9 | . | CASSVSGGTDTQYF | TGTGCCAGCAGCGTAAGTGGAGGCACAGATACGCAGTATTTT
. | TRBJ2-3 | TRBV5-4 | . | CASSFSGGSTDTQYF | TGTGCCAGCAGCTTTAGCGGAGGGAGCACAGATACGCAGTATTTT
. | TRBJ1-1 | TRBV19 | . | CASSLPGNTEAFF | TGTGCCAGTAGTCTCCCAGGGAACACTGAAGCTTTCTTT
few | TRBJ2-1 | TRBV7-6 | . | CASSPSGVGNEQFF | TGTGCCAGCAGCCCTTCGGGGGTCGGCAATGAGCAGTTCTTC
. | TRBJ2-7 | TRBV7-9 | . | CASSETGYEQYF | TGTGCCAGCAGCGAAACAGGCTACGAGCAGTACTTC
. | TRBJ2-5 | TRBV9 | TRBD1 | CASSVSGQERETQYF | TGTGCCAGCAGCGTTTCTGGACAGGAGAGGGAGACCCAGTACTTC
. | TRBJ2-2 | TRBV7-8 | TRBD2 | CASSSGLAGGPGELFF | TGTGCCAGCAGCTCGGGACTAGCGGGAGGGCCCGGGGAGCTGTTTTTT
once | TRBJ2-7 | TRBV19 | TRBD2 | CASSIGIAGAYEQYF | TGTGCCAGTAGTATCGGGATAGCGGGGGCCTACGAGCAGTACTTC
. | TRBJ1-4 | TRBV27 | . | CASSLYGLRGTNEKLFF | TGTGCCAGCAGTTTATACGGGCTAAGGGGGACTAATGAAAAACTGTTTTTT
. | TRBJ2-1 | TRBV7-9 | . | CASSLSTYNEQFF | TGTGCCAGCAGCTTATCGACTTACAATGAGCAGTTCTTC
. | TRBJ2-1 | TRBV19 | . | CASGEVGLAEQFF | TGTGCCAGTGGGGAGGTAGGGTTGGCTGAGCAGTTCTTC
once | TRBJ1-2 | TRBV27 | . | CASTPVGGRGYGYTF | TGTGCCAGCACCCCCGTAGGGGGTCGCGGCTATGGCTACACCTTC
. | TRBJ2-2 | TRBV27 | . | CASTHLGPTLTGELFF | TGTGCCAGCACTCACTTGGGACCCACCCTCACCGGGGAGCTGTTTTTT
. | TRBJ1-1 | TRBV2 | . | CASSEGKGVRTEAFF | TGTGCCAGCAGTGAAGGTAAGGGAGTCAGGACTGAAGCTTTCTTT
. | TRBJ1-1 | TRBV28 | . | CASSWSTSAENTEAFF | TGTGCCAGCAGTTGGTCGACATCGGCGGAGAACACTGAAGCTTTCTTT
. | TRBJ1-2 | TRBV6-5 | . | CASRSYRAEGYTF | TGTGCCAGCAGATCCTACAGGGCCGAAGGCTACACCTTC
. | TRBJ1-4 | TRBV6-5 | . | CASSYVQGDEKLFF | TGTGCCAGCAGTTACGTCCAGGGTGATGAAAAACTGTTTTTT
. | TRBJ2-7 | TRBV4-1 | TRBD1 | CASSQGGTGGYEQYF | TGCGCCAGCAGCCAAGGCGGGACAGGGGGGTACGAGCAGTACTTC
once | TRBJ2-5 | TRBV6-5 | . | CASSYGGEETQYF | TGTGCCAGCAGTTATGGAGGGGAAGAGACCCAGTACTTC
. | TRBJ2-5 | TRBV29-1 | . | CSVEAGTRETQYF | TGCAGCGTTGAAGCGGGGACGAGAGAGACCCAGTACTTC
. | TRBJ2-1 | TRBV27 | . | CASSFGGWNNEQFF | TGTGCCAGCAGTTTCGGGGGTTGGAACAATGAGCAGTTCTTC
. | TRBJ1-5 | TRBV30 | TRBD1 | CAWSRDRDQPQHF | TGTGCCTGGAGCCGGGACAGGGATCAGCCCCAGCATTTT
. | TRBJ1-4 | TRBV7-9 | . | CASSSEGPNEKLFF | TGTGCCAGCAGCTCGGAGGGCCCTAATGAAAAACTGTTTTTT
. | TRBJ2-7 | TRBV29-1 | TRBD2 | CSVEGTSGREQYF | TGCAGCGTTGAAGGGACTAGCGGCCGGGAGCAGTACTTC
. | TRBJ2-3 | TRBV13 | . | CASSPQGHAGPDTQYF | TGTGCCAGCAGCCCCCAGGGTCACGCCGGACCAGATACGCAGTATTTT
. | TRBJ2-7 | TRBV6-5 | . | CASGGGEQYF | TGTGCCAGCGGAGGGGGCGAGCAGTACTTC
. | TRBJ2-7 | TRBV28 | . | CATSPTDSYEQYF | TGTGCCACCTCACCTACCGACTCCTACGAGCAGTACTTC
once | TRBJ1-1 | TRBV27 | . | CASSLSFGANTEAFF | TGTGCCAGCAGTTTATCGTTTGGGGCGAACACTGAAGCTTTCTTT
. | TRBJ2-7 | TRBV7-9 | TRBD1 | CASSFRGQGNNEQYF | TGTGCCAGCAGCTTCCGCGGACAGGGGAACAACGAGCAGTACTTC
. | TRBJ1-4 | TRBV6-1 | . | CASSELGANEKLFF | TGTGCCAGCAGTGAACTAGGGGCAAATGAAAAACTGTTTTTT
once | TRBJ1-4 | TRBV15 | . | CATSSVTASVQLFF | TGTGCCACCAGCAGTGTCACAGCGTCGGTTCAACTGTTTTTT